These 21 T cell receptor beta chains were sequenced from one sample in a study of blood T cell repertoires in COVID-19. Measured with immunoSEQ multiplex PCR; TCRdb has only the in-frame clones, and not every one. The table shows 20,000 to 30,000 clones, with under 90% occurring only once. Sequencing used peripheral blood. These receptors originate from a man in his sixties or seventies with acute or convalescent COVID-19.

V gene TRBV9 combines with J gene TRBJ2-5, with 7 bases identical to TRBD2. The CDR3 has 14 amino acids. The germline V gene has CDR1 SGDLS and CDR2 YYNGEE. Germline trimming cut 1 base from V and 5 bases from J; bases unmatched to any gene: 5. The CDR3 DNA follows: TGTGCCAGCAGCGTACGGAGCGGGGTGGAGACCCAGTACTTC. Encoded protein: CASSVRSGVETQYF.

The CDR3 DNA reads TGTGCCAGCAGCAAGCGGGGACTAGCGGGAGCCGGGGAGCTGTTTTTT. Translating gives CASSKRGLAGAGELFF. This chain links TRBV5-8 with TRBJ2-2; 14 nucleotides line up with TRBD2. V shed 4 bases and J 6 bases; nucleotides not matched to a gene: 5. Germline CDR1 is SGHTS and CDR2 is YDEGEE. This CDR3 has 16 amino acids.

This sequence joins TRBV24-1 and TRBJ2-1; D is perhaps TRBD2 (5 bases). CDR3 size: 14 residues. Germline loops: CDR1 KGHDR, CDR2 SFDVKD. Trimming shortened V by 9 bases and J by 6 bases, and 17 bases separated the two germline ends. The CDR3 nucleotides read TGTGCCACCGGACTCGGAGTGTCCGGCAATGAGCAGTTCTTC. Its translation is CATGLGVSGNEQFF.

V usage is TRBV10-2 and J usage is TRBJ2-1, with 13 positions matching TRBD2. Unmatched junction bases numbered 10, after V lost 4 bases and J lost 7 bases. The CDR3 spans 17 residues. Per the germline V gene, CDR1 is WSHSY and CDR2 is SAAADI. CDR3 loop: CASSGLLAGGLGNEQFF. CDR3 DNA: TGCGCCAGCAGTGGGTTACTAGCGGGAGGGCTAGGGAATGAGCAGTTCTTC.

The CDR3 sequence: CASSITGLNTGELFF. The CDR3 DNA sequence: TGTGCCAGTAGTATAACGGGACTCAACACCGGGGAGCTGTTTTTT. V and J are TRBV19 and TRBJ2-2; possible D gene TRBD2, 6 bases. The CDR3 length is 15 residues. Trimming took 2 bases from V and 2 from J, leaving 9 bases between them. Per the germline V gene, CDR1 is LNHDA and CDR2 is SQIVND (reference sequence).

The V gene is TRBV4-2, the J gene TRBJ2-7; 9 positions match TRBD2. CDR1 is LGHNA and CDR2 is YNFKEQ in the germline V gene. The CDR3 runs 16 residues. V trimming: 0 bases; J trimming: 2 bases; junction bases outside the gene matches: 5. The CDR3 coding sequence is TGTGCCAGCAGCCAAGATTGGAAGCGGGGGGCCTACGAGCAGTACTTC. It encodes CASSQDWKRGAYEQYF.

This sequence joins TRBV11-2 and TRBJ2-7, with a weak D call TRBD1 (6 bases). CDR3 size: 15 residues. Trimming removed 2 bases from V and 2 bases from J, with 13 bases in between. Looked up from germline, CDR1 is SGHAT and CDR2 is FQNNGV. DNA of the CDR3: TGTGCCAGCAGCTTAAACAGGGCCCTCCCCTACGAGCAGTACTTC. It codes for CASSLNRALPYEQYF.

CDR3 DNA sequence: TGTGCCATCAACACAGGGGGCCCCTATAATTCACCCCTCCACTTT. Translation gives CAINTGGPYNSPLHF. V gene TRBV10-3 combines with J gene TRBJ1-6, with TRBD1 matching 9 bases. Germline CDR1 reads ENHRY; CDR2 reads SYGVKD. The V and J ends lost 7 bases and 2 bases, in that order; junction bases with no gene match: 3. The CDR3 extends over 15 amino acids.

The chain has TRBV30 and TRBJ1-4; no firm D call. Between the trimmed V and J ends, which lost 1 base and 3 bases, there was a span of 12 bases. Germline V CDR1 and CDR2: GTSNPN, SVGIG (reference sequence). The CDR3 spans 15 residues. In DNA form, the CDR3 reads TGTGCCTGGAGTGCTCGACTCCTCTCTAATGAAAAACTGTTTTTT. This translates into CAWSARLLSNEKLFF.

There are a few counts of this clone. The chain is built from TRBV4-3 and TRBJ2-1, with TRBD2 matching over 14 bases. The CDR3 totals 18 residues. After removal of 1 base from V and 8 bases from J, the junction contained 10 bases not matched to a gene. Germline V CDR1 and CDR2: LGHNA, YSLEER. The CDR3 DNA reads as TGCGCCAGCAGCCAAGTGGGACTAGCGGGAGCTGGGGGTGATGAGCAGTTCTTC. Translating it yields CASSQVGLAGAGGDEQFF.

The CDR3 sequence is CASSLGAQGANYGYTF. The CDR3 DNA reads TGTGCCAGCAGCTTAGGCGCACAGGGGGCCAACTATGGCTACACCTTC. The rearrangement joins TRBV7-9 to TRBJ1-2; TRBD1 aligns across 9 bases. The germline CDR1 and CDR2 sequences are SEHNR and FQNEAQ (reference sequence). The CDR3 is made up of 16 amino acids. V lost 1 base to trimming and J lost 2 bases; unmatched junction nucleotides: 5. Full variable domain (missing parts from reference TRBV7-9 and TRBJ1-2): DTGVSQNPRHKITKRGQNVTFRCDPISEHNRLYWYRQTLGQGPEFLTYFQNEAQLEKSRLLSDRFSAERPKGSFSTLEIQRTEQGDSAMYLCASSLGAQGANYGYTFGSGTRLTVV.

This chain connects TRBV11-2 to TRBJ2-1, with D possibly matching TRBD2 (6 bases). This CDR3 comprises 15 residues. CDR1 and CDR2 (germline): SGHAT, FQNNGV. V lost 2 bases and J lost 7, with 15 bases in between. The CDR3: CASSLSAGWGNEQFF. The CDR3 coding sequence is TGTGCCAGCAGCTTATCGGCGGGATGGGGGAATGAGCAGTTCTTC. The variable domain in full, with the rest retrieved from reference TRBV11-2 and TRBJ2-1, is EAGVAQSPRYKIIEKRQSVAFWCNPISGHATLYWYQQILGQGPKLLIQFQNNGVVDDSQLPKDRFSAERLKGVDSTLKIQPAKLEDSAVYLCASSLSAGWGNEQFFGPGTRLTVL.

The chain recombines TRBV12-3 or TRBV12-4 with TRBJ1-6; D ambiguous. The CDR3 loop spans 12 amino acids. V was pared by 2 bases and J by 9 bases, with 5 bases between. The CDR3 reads CASSLRVSPLHF. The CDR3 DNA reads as TGTGCCAGCAGTTTACGGGTTTCACCCCTCCACTTT.

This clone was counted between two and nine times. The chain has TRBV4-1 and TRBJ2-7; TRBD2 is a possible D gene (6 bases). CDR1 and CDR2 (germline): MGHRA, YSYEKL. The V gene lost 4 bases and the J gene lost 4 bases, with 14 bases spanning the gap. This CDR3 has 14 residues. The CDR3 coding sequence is TGCGCCAGCAGCCTCCGACTAGGTGGATACGAGCAGTACTTC. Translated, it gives CASSLRLGGYEQYF.

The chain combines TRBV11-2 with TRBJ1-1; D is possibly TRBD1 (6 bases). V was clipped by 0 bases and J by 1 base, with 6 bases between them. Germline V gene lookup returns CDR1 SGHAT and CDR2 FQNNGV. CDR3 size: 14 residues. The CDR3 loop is CASSLEQGNTEAFF. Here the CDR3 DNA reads TGTGCCAGCAGCTTAGAACAGGGGAACACTGAAGCTTTCTTT.

The CDR3 reads CASSLGAGLTNEKLFF. The CDR3 bases are TGTGCCAGCAGCTTGGGGGCGGGTTTAACGAATGAAAAACTGTTTTTT. This chain links TRBV5-4 with TRBJ1-4; D gene ambiguous. The germline gives CDR1 SGHNT, CDR2 YYREEE (reference sequence). The CDR3 sequence is 16 residues long. Between the trimmed V and J ends, which lost 0 bases and 5 bases, there was a span of 14 bases.

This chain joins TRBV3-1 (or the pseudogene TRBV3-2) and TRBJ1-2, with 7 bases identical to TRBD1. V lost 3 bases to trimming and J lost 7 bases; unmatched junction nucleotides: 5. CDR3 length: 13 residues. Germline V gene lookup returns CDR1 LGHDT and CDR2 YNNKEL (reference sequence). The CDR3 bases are TGTGCCAGCAGCCAGCTAACAGGGGCTGGCTACACCTTC. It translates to CASSQLTGAGYTF.

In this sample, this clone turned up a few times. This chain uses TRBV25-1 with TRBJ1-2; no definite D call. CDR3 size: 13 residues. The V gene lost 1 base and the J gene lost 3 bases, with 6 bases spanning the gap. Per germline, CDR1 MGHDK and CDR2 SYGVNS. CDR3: CASSELADYGYTF. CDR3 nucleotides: TGTGCCAGCAGTGAATTGGCAGACTATGGCTACACCTTC.

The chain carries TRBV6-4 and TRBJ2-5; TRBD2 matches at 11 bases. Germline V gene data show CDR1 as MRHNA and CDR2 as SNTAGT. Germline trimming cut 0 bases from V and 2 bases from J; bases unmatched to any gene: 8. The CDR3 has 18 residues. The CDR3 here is CASSDSGRASGGQETQYF. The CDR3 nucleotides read TGTGCCAGCAGTGACTCGGGGAGGGCTAGCGGGGGGCAAGAGACCCAGTACTTC.

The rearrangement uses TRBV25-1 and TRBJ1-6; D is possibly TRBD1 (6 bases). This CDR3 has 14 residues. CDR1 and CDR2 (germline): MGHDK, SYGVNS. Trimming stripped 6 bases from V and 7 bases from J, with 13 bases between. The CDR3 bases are TGTGCCAGCAGCCTTACAGGGTCCAATTCACCCCTCCACTTT. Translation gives CASSLTGSNSPLHF.

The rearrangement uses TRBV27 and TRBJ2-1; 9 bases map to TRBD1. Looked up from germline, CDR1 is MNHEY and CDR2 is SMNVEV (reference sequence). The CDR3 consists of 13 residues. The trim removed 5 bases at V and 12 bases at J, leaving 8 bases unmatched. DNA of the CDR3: TGTGCCAGCAGTCAAGGGACAGGGCAGGGGCAGTTCTTC. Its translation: CASSQGTGQGQFF.